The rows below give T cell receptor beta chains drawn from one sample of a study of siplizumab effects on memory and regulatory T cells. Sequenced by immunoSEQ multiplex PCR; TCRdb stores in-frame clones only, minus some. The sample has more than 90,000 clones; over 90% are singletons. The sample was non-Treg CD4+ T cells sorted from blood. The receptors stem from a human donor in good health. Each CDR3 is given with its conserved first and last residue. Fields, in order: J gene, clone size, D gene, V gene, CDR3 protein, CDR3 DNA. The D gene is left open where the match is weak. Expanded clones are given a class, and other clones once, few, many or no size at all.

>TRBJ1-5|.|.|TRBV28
CASSPPPGNQPQHF
TGTGCCAGCAGTCCGCCTCCAGGGAACCAGCCCCAGCATTTT
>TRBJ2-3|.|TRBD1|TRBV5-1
CASSYGTADTDTQYF
TGCGCCAGCAGCTACGGGACAGCCGACACAGATACGCAGTATTTT
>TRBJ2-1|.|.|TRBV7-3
CASSLRGRYNEQFF
TGTGCCAGCAGCCTAAGGGGCCGCTACAATGAGCAGTTCTTC
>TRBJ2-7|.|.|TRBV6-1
CASSETLAIIAYEQYF
TGTGCCAGCAGTGAAACCCTCGCGATAATCGCCTACGAGCAGTACTTC
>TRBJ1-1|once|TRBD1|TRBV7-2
CASSFGPRQGWTEAFF
TGTGCCAGCAGCTTCGGCCCAAGACAGGGTTGGACTGAAGCTTTCTTT
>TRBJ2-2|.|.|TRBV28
CASRAGTRNTGELFF
TGTGCCAGCAGAGCGGGGACAAGGAACACCGGGGAGCTGTTTTTT
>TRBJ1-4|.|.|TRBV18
CASSPDRLVEKLFF
TGTGCCAGCTCACCAGACCGGCTGGTTGAAAAACTGTTTTTT
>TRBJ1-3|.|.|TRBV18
CASSPTGNGNTIYF
TGTGCCAGCTCACCAACAGGGAACGGAAACACCATATATTTT
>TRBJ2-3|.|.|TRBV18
CASSSRTDTQYF
TGTGCCAGCTCATCCCGCACAGATACGCAGTATTTT
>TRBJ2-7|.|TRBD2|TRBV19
CASSRLAGDYEQYF
TGTGCCAGTAGTCGACTAGCGGGAGACTACGAGCAGTACTTC
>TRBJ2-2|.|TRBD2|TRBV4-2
CASSPVYVTSPGNTGELFF
TGTGCCAGCAGCCCCGTGTATGTGACTAGCCCAGGTAACACCGGGGAGCTGTTTTTT
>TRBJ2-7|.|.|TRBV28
CASSTSDGYEQYF
TGTGCCAGCAGTACCTCGGACGGGTACGAGCAGTACTTC
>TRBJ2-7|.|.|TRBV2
CASRGLTYEQYF
TGTGCCAGCAGAGGACTTACCTACGAGCAGTACTTC
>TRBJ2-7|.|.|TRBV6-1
CASRGALAFLNEQYF
TGTGCCAGCAGGGGTGCCCTAGCGTTTCTCAACGAGCAGTACTTC
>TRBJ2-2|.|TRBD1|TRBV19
CASRPTGGITGELFF
TGTGCCAGTCGGCCGACAGGGGGCATCACCGGGGAGCTGTTTTTT
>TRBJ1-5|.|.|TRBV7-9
CASSFGRDNQPQHF
TGTGCCAGCAGCTTCGGCAGGGACAATCAACCCCAGCATTTT
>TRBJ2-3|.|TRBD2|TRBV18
CASSPAGLAGGTDTQYF
TGTGCCAGCTCACCAGCGGGACTAGCGGGAGGAACAGATACGCAGTATTTT
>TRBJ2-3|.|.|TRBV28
CASRDGTDTQYF
TGTGCCAGCAGGGACGGTACAGATACGCAGTATTTT
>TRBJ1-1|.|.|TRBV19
CASSEQGMNTEAFF
TGTGCCAGTAGTGAACAGGGCATGAACACTGAAGCTTTCTTT
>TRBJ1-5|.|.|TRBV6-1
CASSLIGENNQPQHF
TGTGCCAGCAGTCTAATCGGGGAGAACAATCAGCCCCAGCATTTT
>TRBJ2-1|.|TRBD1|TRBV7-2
CASSGRTGYYNEQFF
TGTGCCAGCAGCGGCCGGACAGGATACTACAATGAGCAGTTCTTC